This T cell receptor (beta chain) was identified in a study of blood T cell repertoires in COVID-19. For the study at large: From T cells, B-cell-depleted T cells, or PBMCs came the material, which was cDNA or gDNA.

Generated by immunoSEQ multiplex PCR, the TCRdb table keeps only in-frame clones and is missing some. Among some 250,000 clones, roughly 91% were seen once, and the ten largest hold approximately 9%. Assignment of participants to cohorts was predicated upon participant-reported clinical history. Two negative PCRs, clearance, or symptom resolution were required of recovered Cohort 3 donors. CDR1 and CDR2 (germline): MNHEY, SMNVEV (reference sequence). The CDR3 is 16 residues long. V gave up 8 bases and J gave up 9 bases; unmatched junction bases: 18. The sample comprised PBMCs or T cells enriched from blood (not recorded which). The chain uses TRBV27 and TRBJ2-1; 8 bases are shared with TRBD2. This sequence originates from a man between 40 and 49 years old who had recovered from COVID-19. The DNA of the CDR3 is TGTGCCAGCGGATCACCGCCGAGCGGGAGCCGGGGTGAGCAGTTCTTC. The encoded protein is CASGSPPSGSRGEQFF.